Listed here are 18 T cell receptor beta chains from one sample, sequenced in a study of blood T cell repertoires in COVID-19. Only in-frame clones appear in the TCRdb table, and some are missing; sequencing was by immunoSEQ multiplex PCR. The sample shows under 300,000 clones, approximately 90% of them seen only once. The sample comprised peripheral blood. The source of these receptors is a middle-aged woman with acute or convalescent COVID-19.

This clone showed up just a few times. The chain links TRBV21-1 to TRBJ1-2; the DNA was not compared with TRBD1, the D call given in the table. TRBV21-1 is an annotated pseudogene. The CDR3 is 14 amino acids. The CDR3 reads CASSKRTGVYGYTF. The CDR3 DNA sequence: TGTGCCAGCAGCAAAAGGACAGGGGTCTATGGCTACACCTTC.

The J gene is TRBJ2-3, the V gene TRBV6-1; 8 nucleotides align to TRBD1. The V gene end was trimmed by 1 base and the J gene end by 1 base; junction bases not matched to a gene: 7. Germline V gives CDR1 MNHNS, CDR2 SASEGT. CDR3 length: 17 amino acids. The CDR3 bases are TGTGCCAGCAGTGAAGTAGGGCAGGGGGCGGGCACAGATACGCAGTATTTT. Protein: CASSEVGQGAGTDTQYF.

This chain uses TRBV7-2 with TRBJ1-2; unclear D gene. CDR3 length: 13 residues. The V gene lost 4 bases and the J gene lost 4 bases, with 10 bases spanning the gap. The germline CDR1 and CDR2 sequences are SGHTA and FQGNSA. This CDR3 is CASSSGRIYGYTF. In DNA, the CDR3 is TGTGCCAGCAGCTCTGGCAGAATCTATGGCTACACCTTC.

This clone turned up a few times. This chain joins TRBV13 and TRBJ1-2; weak D call: TRBD1 (5 bases). The V gene lost 0 bases and the J gene lost 6 bases, with 11 bases spanning the gap. The CDR3 has 14 residues. The germline V gene encodes CDR1 PRHDT and CDR2 FYEKMQ (reference sequence). The CDR3: CASSLGAKGNGYTF. CDR3 sequence (DNA): TGTGCCAGCAGCTTAGGTGCGAAGGGGAATGGCTACACCTTC.

This chain uses TRBV19 with TRBJ1-2; TRBD1 might be the D (5 bases). Trimming took 1 base from V and 2 from J, leaving 14 bases between them. The CDR3 has 16 amino acids. Germline V CDR1 and CDR2: LNHDA, SQIVND (reference sequence). CDR3 bases: TGTGCCAGTAGTATAGGTCGTGCAGGGTTAAACTATGGCTACACCTTC. As protein: CASSIGRAGLNYGYTF.

This chain links TRBV5-6 with TRBJ1-1; 7 bases line up with TRBD1. The CDR3 spans 15 residues. Trimming removed 3 bases from V and 1 base from J; junction bases left unmatched: 6. Germline lookup yields CDR1 SGHDT and CDR2 YYEEEE. The CDR3 here is CASSWRTGQNTEAFF. CDR3 sequence (DNA): TGTGCCAGCAGCTGGCGGACAGGACAGAACACTGAAGCTTTCTTT.

The V call is TRBV30, the J call TRBJ1-1; D gene uncertain. V was trimmed by 5 bases and J by 3 bases, leaving 13 bases between them. Germline CDR1 GTSNPN, CDR2 SVGIG (reference sequence). The CDR3 runs to 13 residues. The CDR3 reads CAWDPGRHTEAFF. DNA of the CDR3: TGTGCCTGGGACCCGGGGAGGCACACTGAAGCTTTCTTT.

The V call is TRBV15, the J call TRBJ2-5, with 15 bases fitting TRBD2. There are 16 residues in the CDR3. Germline V gene lookup returns CDR1 LNHNV and CDR2 YYDKDF (reference sequence). Trimming cost V 5 bases and J 5 bases; bases outside gene matches: 6. The CDR3 DNA reads TGTGCCACCAGCTTTGGACTAGCGGGGGGGCGGGAGACCCAGTACTTC. Translation gives CATSFGLAGGRETQYF.

V usage is TRBV30 and J usage is TRBJ1-4, with D possibly TRBD1 on 6 matching bases. This CDR3 contains 16 residues. The germline V gene has CDR1 GTSNPN and CDR2 SVGIG (reference sequence). V dropped 3 bases and J dropped 0 bases, with 14 bases sitting between them. CDR3 residues: CAWRPSRTATNEKLFF. The DNA of the CDR3 is TGTGCCTGGAGACCATCTCGGACAGCAACTAATGAAAAACTGTTTTTT. Together with reference TRBV30 and TRBJ1-4, the CDR3 gives the full variable domain: SQTIHQWPATLVQPVGSPLSLECTVEGTSNPNLYWYRQAAGRGLQLLFYSVGIGQISSEVPQNLSASRPQDRQFILSSKKLLLSDSGFYLCAWRPSRTATNEKLFFGSGTQLSVL.

The V call is TRBV10-3, the J call TRBJ2-3; 8 bases line up with TRBD2. V trimming: 5 bases; J trimming: 2 bases; junction bases outside the gene matches: 6. The CDR3 loop spans 15 amino acids. Germline V gene data show CDR1 as ENHRY and CDR2 as SYGVKD. The CDR3 loop reads CAISFSGGITDTQYF. The CDR3 bases are TGTGCCATCAGTTTCAGCGGGGGTATCACAGATACGCAGTATTTT.

This chain links TRBV7-9 with TRBJ2-5, with 9 positions matching TRBD1. CDR1 and CDR2 (germline): SEHNR, FQNEAQ (reference sequence). This CDR3 has 13 amino acids. V lost 5 bases and J lost 5; bases outside the gene matches: 3. The CDR3 loop is CASSRTGGETQYF. The CDR3 DNA reads as TGTGCCAGCAGCAGAACAGGGGGCGAGACCCAGTACTTC.

The V gene is TRBV5-1, the J gene TRBJ1-5, with 8 bases aligning to TRBD1. This CDR3 spans 15 amino acids. Germline-derived CDR1 and CDR2 are SGHRS and YFSETQ. Unmatched junction bases numbered 6, after V lost 4 bases and J lost 3 bases. The CDR3 bases are TGCGCCAGCAGCAGGACAGGGAGTGACAATCAGCCCCAGCATTTT. Protein product: CASSRTGSDNQPQHF.

The rearrangement links TRBV24-1 to TRBJ2-2; TRBD1 matches at 7 bases. The junction had 7 bases not matched to a gene; V was cut back by 4 bases and J by 12 bases. This CDR3 region has 13 residues. CDR1 is KGHDR and CDR2 is SFDVKD in the germline V gene. The CDR3 protein is CATSDLGGAKLFF. CDR3 DNA sequence: TGTGCCACCAGTGACCTAGGGGGCGCGAAGCTGTTTTTT.

V usage is TRBV9 and J usage is TRBJ2-3; weak D call: TRBD1 (6 bases). Germline V lookup: CDR1 SGDLS, CDR2 YYNGEE. This CDR3 is built from 15 residues. The V and J ends lost 0 bases and 3 bases respectively, with 11 bases between them. The CDR3 DNA is TGTGCCAGCAGCGTAGGGGCAGGGGAGACAGATACGCAGTATTTT. It yields the protein CASSVGAGETDTQYF.

The chain carries TRBV19 and TRBJ1-1; 7 bases are shared with TRBD1. Per germline, CDR1 LNHDA and CDR2 SQIVND (reference sequence). The V gene end was trimmed by 2 bases and the J gene end by 4 bases; junction bases not matched to a gene: 1. There are 13 residues in the CDR3. For the CDR3, the DNA is TGTGCCAGTAGTATACAGGGGGGCACTGAAGCTTTCTTT. Its protein is CASSIQGGTEAFF. Together with reference TRBV19 and TRBJ1-1, the CDR3 gives the full variable domain: DGGITQSPKYLFRKEGQNVTLSCEQNLNHDAMYWYRQDPGQGLRLIYYSQIVNDFQKGDIAEGYSVSREKKESFPLTVTSAQKNPTAFYLCASSIQGGTEAFFGQGTRLTVV.

This sequence joins TRBV5-1 and TRBJ2-2, with 7 bases matching TRBD1. This CDR3 has 16 residues. V trimming: 4 bases; J trimming: 4 bases; junction bases outside the gene matches: 10. Germline CDR1 reads SGHRS; CDR2 reads YFSETQ. CDR3 nucleotide sequence: TGCGCCAGCAGCCCACAGGGGAGCGATGTCACCGGGGAGCTGTTTTTT. It codes for CASSPQGSDVTGELFF.

There are a few counts of this clone. The rearrangement joins TRBV7-9 to TRBJ1-1, with D hard to call. Trimming took off 4 bases at V and 3 bases at J, with 3 bases between the two ends. This CDR3 region has 11 residues. The germline V gene encodes CDR1 SEHNR and CDR2 FQNEAQ (reference sequence). The CDR3 nucleotides read TGTGCCAGCAGCTCCTACACTGAAGCTTTCTTT. Amino acids: CASSSYTEAFF.

The chain combines TRBV5-1 with TRBJ2-4, with TRBD1 matching 9 bases. CDR1 is SGHRS and CDR2 is YFSETQ in the germline V gene. This CDR3 comprises 17 residues. J gave up 6 bases and V 0 bases, and 10 bases lay outside the gene matches. The CDR3 spells CASSLALTGGIGNIQYF. The CDR3 DNA sequence: TGCGCCAGCAGCTTGGCCTTGACAGGGGGAATAGGAAACATTCAGTACTTC.